This record covers a single T cell receptor (beta chain). What it recognizes is unknown. The sample originates from a study of T cell responses to AZD1222 COVID-19 vaccine. Trimming took off 4 bases at V and 4 bases at J, with 10 bases between the two ends. From germline, CDR1 is ENHRY and CDR2 SYGVKD. The CDR3 has 13 residues. Assay: immunoSEQ multiplex PCR; the TCRdb copy retains only in-frame clones and omits some. The table lists under 170,000 clones, about 95% of them singletons. Study-wide points: CD4 TCRs linked to vaccination spanned spike, dominating at 160-218 and 743-854. Sampling that yielded the repertoires occurred only after the peak T cell response.

Here the sequenced sample was peripheral blood, taken on day 0 of AZD1222 vaccination. This chain uses TRBV10-3 with TRBJ1-1, with D tentatively TRBD1 (5 bases). This receptor was obtained from an adult in good health. This CDR3 reads CAISAVGGTEAFF. As DNA, the CDR3 is TGTGCCATCAGTGCAGTTGGGGGCACTGAAGCTTTCTTT.